Listed here is a single T cell receptor beta chain. Data came from immunoSEQ multiplex PCR; TCRdb stores just in-frame clones and leaves some out. The table includes around 160,000 clones, 80% detected once. Across about 22 US areas, participants ranged in age from about 18 to 90 years. Participants were placed into cohorts based on the clinical history they reported. The sample belongs to a study of blood T cell repertoires in COVID-19. As for the study in general: The analysed material was cDNA or gDNA that came from T cells, B-cell-depleted T cells, or PBMCs.

Trimming pared 4 bases from V and 4 bases from J, leaving 10 bases between. The CDR3 is 13 residues long. Germline V gene data show CDR1 as MDHEN and CDR2 as SYDVKM. Sequenced: PBMCs or T cells enriched from blood (not recorded which). The sequence derives from a woman aged 55-70 years who had recovered from COVID-19. The rearrangement joins TRBV28 to TRBJ1-1; D perhaps matches TRBD1 (6 bases). CDR3 nucleotide sequence: TGTGCCAGCAGTTCAGGGGAGGGCACTGAAGCTTTCTTT. Protein product: CASSSGEGTEAFF.